The rows below give T cell receptor beta chains drawn from one sample of a study of blood T cell repertoires in COVID-19. Here immunoSEQ multiplex PCR was the method, and the copy in TCRdb shows in-frame clones only, minus some. The top ten clones hold about 5% of a sample with more than 95,000 clones, about four fifths of them seen once. The sequenced sample was peripheral blood. Receptor source: a man aged 55-75 years with acute or convalescent COVID-19. Both conserved end residues are part of each CDR3. Each record gives: V gene, J gene, D gene, CDR3 protein. The D gene is left open where the match is weak.

V gene: TRBV3-1/TRBV3-2
J gene: TRBJ2-2
D gene: TRBD2
CDR3 protein: CASSPRPGLTTGELFF

V gene: TRBV24-1
J gene: TRBJ2-5
D gene: TRBD1
CDR3 protein: CATSDRTGTETQYF

V gene: TRBV4-1
J gene: TRBJ1-6
D gene: TRBD1
CDR3 protein: CASSQEEGQGSALHF

V gene: TRBV6-5
J gene: TRBJ2-6
D gene: -
CDR3 protein: CASSSGSGANVLTF

V gene: TRBV6-5
J gene: TRBJ1-1
D gene: -
CDR3 protein: CASSYGQNTEAFF

V gene: TRBV20-1
J gene: TRBJ2-7
D gene: TRBD2
CDR3 protein: CSASGGSSSYEQYF

V gene: TRBV10-1
J gene: TRBJ1-1
D gene: TRBD1
CDR3 protein: CASRRDRVNTEAFF

V gene: TRBV5-4
J gene: TRBJ2-1
D gene: -
CDR3 protein: CASSLLAPNEQFF

V gene: TRBV10-3
J gene: TRBJ2-5
D gene: TRBD2
CDR3 protein: CAISGEGETQYF

V gene: TRBV3-1/TRBV3-2
J gene: TRBJ2-7
D gene: TRBD1
CDR3 protein: CASSSYRAGQGGLEQYF

V gene: TRBV3-1/TRBV3-2
J gene: TRBJ2-6
D gene: TRBD1
CDR3 protein: CASSQRQGARSLSGANVLTF

V gene: TRBV28
J gene: TRBJ1-2
D gene: -
CDR3 protein: CASSLLDMDGYTF

V gene: TRBV2
J gene: TRBJ1-5
D gene: TRBD1
CDR3 protein: CASTTSDRGMRNQPQHF

V gene: TRBV7-9
J gene: TRBJ1-6
D gene: TRBD1
CDR3 protein: CASRGQGTLNSPLHF

V gene: TRBV3-1/TRBV3-2
J gene: TRBJ2-2
D gene: -
CDR3 protein: CASSQGGSGELFF

V gene: TRBV10-3
J gene: TRBJ1-5
D gene: TRBD1
CDR3 protein: CAISEDRAQPQHF

V gene: TRBV30
J gene: TRBJ2-1
D gene: -
CDR3 protein: CAWRGAGSYNEQFF

V gene: TRBV3-1/TRBV3-2
J gene: TRBJ1-1
D gene: TRBD1
CDR3 protein: CASRGQGYTEAFF

V gene: TRBV7-9
J gene: TRBJ1-2
D gene: -
CDR3 protein: CASSTTGVGYGYTF

V gene: TRBV5-1
J gene: TRBJ1-1
D gene: -
CDR3 protein: CASSTQAGRTEAFF

V gene: TRBV6-5
J gene: TRBJ1-1
D gene: -
CDR3 protein: CASTSGHLNTEAFF

V gene: TRBV7-6
J gene: TRBJ2-1
D gene: TRBD1
CDR3 protein: CASSWDRGNNEQFF

V gene: TRBV5-6
J gene: TRBJ1-2
D gene: TRBD1
CDR3 protein: CASRGTGGPVGYTF

V gene: TRBV7-9
J gene: TRBJ2-3
D gene: TRBD2
CDR3 protein: CASSFGGGTDTQYF

V gene: TRBV28
J gene: TRBJ1-1
D gene: TRBD1
CDR3 protein: CASSLLGQGVRMNTEAFF

V gene: TRBV28
J gene: TRBJ2-7
D gene: -
CDR3 protein: CASSLGSVYEQYF

V gene: TRBV6-6
J gene: TRBJ1-2
D gene: -
CDR3 protein: CASSYSARPQGYGYTF

V gene: TRBV19
J gene: TRBJ2-1
D gene: TRBD2
CDR3 protein: CASSIISGSLYNEQFF

V gene: TRBV12-5
J gene: TRBJ1-6
D gene: TRBD1
CDR3 protein: CASATGTGGNSPLHF

V gene: TRBV3-1/TRBV3-2
J gene: TRBJ2-7
D gene: TRBD1
CDR3 protein: CASSSQQGLSYEQYF

V gene: TRBV6-5
J gene: TRBJ2-1
D gene: TRBD2
CDR3 protein: CASRVGGSGEEQFF